This T cell receptor (beta chain) was sequenced in a study of identical twins. Whole-study findings and limits: These conclusions were based on statistical analysis (cross-sectional, not following the same donors).

A universal primer site came from template switching; cDNA carried unique molecular identifiers. TCRdb recomputed calls from the 5' RACE reads with MiXCR, one row per CDR3 protein. The data show some 570,000 distinct CDR3 sequences, 20% to 25% seen once. In this sample, this clonotype turned up once. Its antigen is still unknown. V was shortened by 1 base and J by 3 bases, with 15 bases between the two germline ends. Germline CDR1 and CDR2: KGHSH and LQKENI. The CDR3 runs 16 residues. This sample was also put to use in a study of yellow fever vaccine responses in identical twins. That study reports: Twins reportedly appeared to share part of their vaccine T cell response while keeping part individual.

V is TRBV18 and J is TRBJ1-2; no firm D call. Sample: CD4+ T cells sorted from blood. The receptor's source is a woman aged 18-29 years in good health. The DNA for the CDR3 is TGTGCCAGCTCACCACGTAGCACTACAGTGGACTATGGCTACACCTTC. Its translation is CASSPRSTTVDYGYTF.